Listed here are 28 T cell receptor beta chains from one sample, sequenced in a study of shared clonotypes between healthy human individuals. Libraries were prepared by immunoSEQ multiplex PCR; TCRdb keeps only in-frame clonotypes and omits some of them. Among more than 2 million clones listed, approximately 95% were seen once. Sequencing input: naive CD4+ T cells sorted from blood. Subset indicated: CD45RA+ positively selected. These receptors all come from a man between 18 and 29 years old in good health.

With respect to this clone: Other DNA sequences within the sample encode an identical CDR3. CDR3 nucleotide sequence: TGTGCCAGCAGTGGGTCCGGGACGAACACCGGGGAGCTGTTTTTT. Its protein product is CASSGSGTNTGELFF. V and J are TRBV6-1 and TRBJ2-2; tentatively, D is TRBD2 (5 bases). Trimming removed 4 bases at V and 0 bases at J, with 9 bases between. Germline V gene data show CDR1 as MNHNS and CDR2 as SASEGT. CDR3 length equals 15 residues.

The chain links TRBV9 to TRBJ2-5; D perhaps matches TRBD2 (7 bases). The length of the CDR3 is 18 residues. V was cut by 0 bases and J by 1 base, with 19 bases left in between. Germline-derived CDR1 and CDR2 are SGDLS and YYNGEE. CDR3 sequence (DNA): TGTGCCAGCAGCGTAGCGGACAGCTTAAGGGAGGGCCAAGAGACCCAGTACTTC. Translating gives CASSVADSLREGQETQYF.

This rearrangement joins TRBV10-3 to TRBJ1-2, with D unclear. V lost 0 bases and J lost 8, with 10 bases in between. Germline V gene lookup returns CDR1 ENHRY and CDR2 SYGVKD. The CDR3 is made up of 13 amino acids. The CDR3 sequence: CAISESGRAGYTF. DNA of the CDR3: TGTGCCATCAGTGAGTCCGGACGGGCGGGCTACACCTTC.

The count of this clone is one. The V call is TRBV6-5, the J call TRBJ2-2; 12 bases fit TRBD2. Trimming took 5 bases from V and 6 from J; bases not matched to a gene: 4. The CDR3 contains 15 residues. Germline loops: CDR1 MNHEY, CDR2 SVGAGI. The CDR3 protein is CASSRLAGVAGELFF. CDR3 in DNA: TGTGCCAGCAGTCGACTAGCGGGAGTCGCCGGGGAGCTGTTTTTT.

A word on this clone: Other nucleotide sequences in the sample specify the same CDR3. CDR3 amino acids: CASSLGGPDTQYF. DNA for the CDR3: TGCGCCAGCAGCTTGGGAGGGCCCGATACGCAGTATTTT. This chain uses TRBV5-1 with TRBJ2-3; possible D gene TRBD2, 5 bases. The CDR3 runs 13 residues. Trimming removed 0 bases at V and 6 bases at J, with 8 bases between. The germline V gene has CDR1 SGHRS and CDR2 YFSETQ. The whole variable domain, filled in from reference TRBV5-1 and TRBJ2-3, reads KAGVTQTPRYLIKTRGQQVTLSCSPISGHRSVSWYQQTPGQGLQFLFEYFSETQRNKGNFPGRFSGRQFSNSRSEMNVSTLELGDSALYLCASSLGGPDTQYFGPGTRLTVL.

The V call is TRBV5-1, the J call TRBJ2-3; no clear D gene. Germline CDR1 reads SGHRS; CDR2 reads YFSETQ. The germline V and J ends were trimmed by 4 bases and 2 bases, with 14 bases remaining between them. CDR3 size: 15 residues. This CDR3 is CASSPRAGPTDTQYF. The CDR3 coding sequence is TGCGCCAGCAGCCCCCGGGCAGGACCCACAGATACGCAGTATTTT.

The V gene is TRBV19, the J gene TRBJ2-3, with D maybe TRBD2 (5 bases). The germline V gene has CDR1 LNHDA and CDR2 SQIVND (reference sequence). The V end lost 2 bases, the J end lost 0 bases, and 9 bases lay between the germline ends. This CDR3 spans 15 amino acids. As DNA, the CDR3 is TGTGCCAGTAGTATAATCCGGACTAGCACAGATACGCAGTATTTT. Translating it yields CASSIIRTSTDTQYF.

In regard to this clone: Within the sample, other DNA sequences also encode this same CDR3. The genes are TRBV28 and TRBJ2-7, with TRBD1 as a possible D gene (5 bases). The CDR3 consists of 13 residues. The V and J ends lost 2 bases and 4 bases respectively, with 9 bases between them. Germline V lookup: CDR1 MDHEN, CDR2 SYDVKM. The CDR3 coding sequence is TGTGCCAGCAGTTTAACAGGAAGGTACGAGCAGTACTTC. It specifies CASSLTGRYEQYF.

V gene TRBV27 combines with J gene TRBJ2-7, with TRBD2 identical over 13 bases. Germline V gene lookup returns CDR1 MNHEY and CDR2 SMNVEV (reference sequence). V was clipped by 5 bases and J by 2 bases; unmatched bases: 6. The CDR3 totals 16 residues. The CDR3 DNA follows: TGTGCCAGCAGTACCCGGACTAGCGGGAGTCCCTACGAGCAGTACTTC. Translation: CASSTRTSGSPYEQYF.

This chain links TRBV12-5 with TRBJ2-6; 8 positions match TRBD2. The CDR3 loop spans 19 amino acids. Germline CDR1 LGHNT, CDR2 FRNRAP. Trimming cost V 6 bases and J 1 base; bases outside gene matches: 14. The CDR3 DNA follows: TGTGCTAGTGGCCCCGGGGGGAGCGGGAGTGCATCTGGGGCCAACGTCCTGACTTTC. The encoded protein is CASGPGGSGSASGANVLTF.

The J gene is TRBJ2-5, the V gene TRBV5-4; 7 bases align to TRBD2. Looked up from germline, CDR1 is SGHNT and CDR2 is YYREEE (reference sequence). With V trimmed by 5 bases and J by 5 bases, 12 bases remained unmatched. The CDR3 totals 15 residues. DNA for the CDR3: TGTGCCAGCAGTAGGGAGGGACCAAGAGCGGAGACCCAGTACTTC. This codes for CASSREGPRAETQYF.

This chain connects TRBV13 to TRBJ1-2; perhaps TRBD1 as D (5 bases). The CDR3 spans 13 residues. CDR1 is PRHDT, CDR2 FYEKMQ, per germline (reference sequence). V was clipped by 3 bases and J by 9 bases, with 14 bases between them. The CDR3 spells CASSLTSGIRYTF. CDR3 in DNA: TGTGCCAGCAGCTTGACATCAGGGATTCGCTACACCTTC.

The chain employs TRBV7-2 and TRBJ1-3; a possible D gene is TRBD1 (6 bases). Between the trimmed V and J ends, which lost 2 bases and 2 bases, there was a span of 10 bases. The CDR3 covers 15 residues. Per germline, CDR1 SGHTA and CDR2 FQGNSA. CDR3 amino acids: CASSLYGGPGNTIYF. For the CDR3, the DNA is TGTGCCAGCAGCTTATACGGGGGGCCTGGAAACACCATATATTTT.

Turning to this clone: This specimen includes other DNA sequences encoding the same CDR3. The V call is TRBV2, the J call TRBJ2-7; D not certain. Per the germline V gene, CDR1 is SNHLY and CDR2 is FYNNEI. Trimming pared 8 bases from V and 0 bases from J, leaving 11 bases between. This CDR3 region has 13 residues. The CDR3 spells CASRDGNSYEQYF. Written as DNA, the CDR3 is TGTGCCAGCCGAGACGGTAACTCCTACGAGCAGTACTTC. Based on the CDR3 plus reference TRBV2 and TRBJ2-7, the full variable domain is EPEVTQTPSHQVTQMGQEVILRCVPISNHLYFYWYRQILGQKVEFLVSFYNNEISEKSEIFDDQFSVERPDGSNFTLKIRSTKLEDSAMYFCASRDGNSYEQYFGPGTRLTVT.

The chain recombines TRBV21-1 with TRBJ1-1; TRBD1 reflects the table's D call only, with no check against the DNA. TRBV21-1 has pseudogene status. The CDR3 runs 14 residues. The CDR3 spells CASSKKGRGTEAFF. The CDR3 DNA reads as TGTGCCAGCAGCAAAAAGGGCAGGGGGACTGAAGCTTTCTTT.

The chain is built from TRBV7-2 and TRBJ2-3; 10 bases map to TRBD2. The CDR3 covers 16 residues. CDR1 is SGHTA, CDR2 FQGNSA, per germline. J was trimmed by 0 bases and V by 1 base; bases with no gene match: 1. The CDR3 spells CASSLVSGGSTDTQYF. The DNA for the CDR3 is TGTGCCAGCAGCTTAGTTAGCGGGGGGAGCACAGATACGCAGTATTTT.

The chain combines TRBV13 with TRBJ2-7, with 7 bases identical to TRBD1. Germline CDR1 reads PRHDT; CDR2 reads FYEKMQ (reference sequence). V shed 6 bases and J 0 bases; nucleotides not matched to a gene: 8. The CDR3 totals 15 residues. The CDR3 loop is CASSLRQGLSYEQYF. CDR3 DNA sequence: TGTGCCAGCAGTTTACGACAGGGCCTCTCCTACGAGCAGTACTTC. Combining the CDR3 with reference TRBV13 and TRBJ2-7 gives the whole variable domain AAGVIQSPRHLIKEKRETATLKCYPIPRHDTVYWYQQGPGQDPQFLISFYEKMQSDKGSIPDRFSAQQFSDYHSELNMSSLELGDSALYFCASSLRQGLSYEQYFGPGTRLTVT.

This chain joins TRBV5-1 and TRBJ2-5; no firm D call. The V and J ends lost 0 bases and 0 bases respectively, with 9 bases between them. Germline V gives CDR1 SGHRS, CDR2 YFSETQ. This CDR3 region has 15 residues. This chain's CDR3 is CASSLGVKDQETQYF. The CDR3 region has the DNA TGCGCCAGCAGCTTGGGAGTGAAAGACCAAGAGACCCAGTACTTC. The full variable domain, rest sourced from reference TRBV5-1 and TRBJ2-5, is KAGVTQTPRYLIKTRGQQVTLSCSPISGHRSVSWYQQTPGQGLQFLFEYFSETQRNKGNFPGRFSGRQFSNSRSEMNVSTLELGDSALYLCASSLGVKDQETQYFGPGTRLLVL.

V is TRBV7-9 and J is TRBJ2-5; the match to TRBD1 covers 8 bases. Per the germline V gene, CDR1 is SEHNR and CDR2 is FQNEAQ (reference sequence). Germline trimming cut 5 bases from V and 3 bases from J; bases unmatched to any gene: 5. The CDR3 spans 14 residues. This chain's CDR3 is CASSTMDREETQYF. CDR3 nucleotides: TGTGCCAGCAGCACCATGGACAGGGAAGAGACCCAGTACTTC.

In its sample, this clone was seen once. This chain uses TRBV4-3 with TRBJ1-6, with 7 nucleotides matching TRBD1. The germline V gene encodes CDR1 LGHNA and CDR2 YSLEER. There are 17 residues in the CDR3. Trimming cost V 5 bases and J 0 bases; bases outside gene matches: 7. The CDR3 DNA reads as TGCGCCAGCAGCGAGGACAGGTCTAGCTCCTATAATTCACCCCTCCACTTT. Translated, it gives CASSEDRSSSYNSPLHF.

Points on this clone: Other nucleotide sequences in the sample specify the same CDR3. V gene TRBV28 combines with J gene TRBJ1-5; no clear D. Germline lookup yields CDR1 MDHEN and CDR2 SYDVKM. The CDR3 has 11 residues. Trimming pared 6 bases from V and 4 bases from J, leaving 4 bases between. CDR3 region: CASSLNQPQHF. The CDR3 DNA follows: TGTGCCAGCAGCTTGAATCAGCCCCAGCATTTT.

This rearrangement joins TRBV18 to TRBJ1-5; possible D gene TRBD1, 5 bases. The CDR3 totals 16 residues. V was trimmed by 3 bases and J by 0 bases, leaving 12 bases between them. CDR1 is KGHSH and CDR2 is LQKENI in the germline V gene. The CDR3: CASSPFSGFSNQPQHF. CDR3 in DNA: TGTGCCAGCTCACCGTTCTCAGGGTTTAGCAATCAGCCCCAGCATTTT. The variable domain in full, with the rest retrieved from reference TRBV18 and TRBJ1-5, is NAGVMQNPRHLVRRRGQEARLRCSPMKGHSHVYWYRQLPEEGLKFMVYLQKENIIDESGMPKERFSAEFPKEGPSILRIQQVVRGDSAAYFCASSPFSGFSNQPQHFGDGTRLSIL.

The genes are TRBV19 and TRBJ2-6, with 10 bases matching TRBD1. The V gene end was trimmed by 6 bases and the J gene end by 3 bases; junction bases not matched to a gene: 11. CDR3 size: 18 residues. Germline V gene data show CDR1 as LNHDA and CDR2 as SQIVND (reference sequence). The CDR3 reads CASSFSGTGVNGANVLTF. DNA for the CDR3: TGTGCCAGTAGCTTCAGCGGGACAGGGGTAAATGGGGCCAACGTCCTGACTTTC.

This chain connects TRBV7-9 to TRBJ2-7; TRBD2 aligns across 7 bases. CDR1 is SEHNR, CDR2 FQNEAQ, per germline (reference sequence). Unmatched junction bases numbered 4, after V lost 2 bases and J lost 6 bases. This CDR3 contains 13 residues. The CDR3 region is CASSLSSGGEQYF. For the CDR3, the DNA is TGTGCCAGCAGCTTATCGTCGGGGGGCGAGCAGTACTTC.

This clone was counted once. The chain couples TRBV7-6 to TRBJ2-5, with 8 bases matching TRBD2. The CDR3 runs to 16 residues. Trimming removed 1 base from V and 2 bases from J; junction bases left unmatched: 6. The germline V gene has CDR1 SGHVS and CDR2 FNYEAQ. The CDR3 nucleotides read TGTGCCAGCAGCTTAGGGGGACTAGTAGGACAAGAGACCCAGTACTTC. Its protein product is CASSLGGLVGQETQYF.

CDR3 in amino acids: CASSSLIPTNEKLFF. The CDR3 nucleotides are TGTGCCAGCAGTTCCCTCATCCCGACTAATGAAAAACTGTTTTTT. V and J are TRBV6-5 and TRBJ1-4, with D unclear. The germline V and J ends were trimmed by 4 bases and 2 bases, with 11 bases remaining between them. This CDR3 spans 15 amino acids. Germline CDR1 and CDR2: MNHEY and SVGAGI.

The rearrangement links TRBV7-9 to TRBJ1-1; D may be TRBD1 (6 bases). The CDR3 is 13 residues long. From germline, CDR1 is SEHNR and CDR2 FQNEAQ (reference sequence). V was clipped by 5 bases and J by 3 bases, with 10 bases between them. This chain's CDR3 is CASSPHRDTEAFF. CDR3 nucleotides: TGTGCCAGCAGCCCCCACAGGGACACTGAAGCTTTCTTT.

This clone was counted a single time. Different DNA sequences within this sample yield the same CDR3. This chain connects TRBV5-1 to TRBJ2-3; D uncertain. This CDR3 is 15 amino acids long. Trimming took 2 bases from V and 0 from J, leaving 10 bases between them. CDR1 is SGHRS and CDR2 is YFSETQ in the germline V gene. In DNA form, the CDR3 reads TGCGCCAGCAGCTTAGACCAAGGGAGCACAGATACGCAGTATTTT. Encoded protein: CASSLDQGSTDTQYF. Supplemented by reference TRBV5-1 and TRBJ2-3, the full variable domain reads KAGVTQTPRYLIKTRGQQVTLSCSPISGHRSVSWYQQTPGQGLQFLFEYFSETQRNKGNFPGRFSGRQFSNSRSEMNVSTLELGDSALYLCASSLDQGSTDTQYFGPGTRLTVL.